The entry that follows covers one T cell receptor beta chain sequence. Sequencing used immunoSEQ multiplex PCR; TCRdb keeps in-frame clones, though not all of them. The table includes 65,000 to 95,000 clones, approximately 86% detected once. The length of the CDR3 is 16 residues. Trimming left V 3 bases short and J 2 bases short, with 12 bases between. The germline V gene has CDR1 SGDLS and CDR2 YYNGEE. This entry comes from a study of technical replicates of blood from a few donors. J is TRBJ2-6 and V is TRBV9, with D possibly matching TRBD2 (5 bases). Material: PBMCs. This clonotype was obtained from a human donor in good health. Some clones in this sample may be carry-over from other donors' samples. For the CDR3, the DNA is TGTGCCAGCAGCGGGTACGGGGTCCCTGGGGCCAACGTCCTGACTTTC. Its protein is CASSGYGVPGANVLTF.